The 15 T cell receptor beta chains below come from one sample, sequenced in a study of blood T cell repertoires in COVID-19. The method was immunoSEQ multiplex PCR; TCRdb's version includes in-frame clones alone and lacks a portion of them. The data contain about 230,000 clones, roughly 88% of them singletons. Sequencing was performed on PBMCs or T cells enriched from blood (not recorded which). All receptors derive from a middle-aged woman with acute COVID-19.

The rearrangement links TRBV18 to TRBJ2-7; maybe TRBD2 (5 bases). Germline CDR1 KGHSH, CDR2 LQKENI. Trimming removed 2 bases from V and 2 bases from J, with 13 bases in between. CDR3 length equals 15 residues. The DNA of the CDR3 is TGTGCCAGCTCACCATCGGGTAGCGTAACCTACGAGCAGTACTTC. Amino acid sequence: CASSPSGSVTYEQYF.

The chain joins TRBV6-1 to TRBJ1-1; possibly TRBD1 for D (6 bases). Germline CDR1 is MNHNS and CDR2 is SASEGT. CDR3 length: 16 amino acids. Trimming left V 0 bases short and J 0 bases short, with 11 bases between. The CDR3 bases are TGTGCCAGCAGTGAAGCGTGGACAGAAGTGAACACTGAAGCTTTCTTT. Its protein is CASSEAWTEVNTEAFF.

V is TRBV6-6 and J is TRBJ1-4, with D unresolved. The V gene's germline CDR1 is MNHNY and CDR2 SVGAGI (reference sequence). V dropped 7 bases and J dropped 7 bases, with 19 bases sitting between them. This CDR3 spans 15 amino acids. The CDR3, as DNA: TGTGCCAGCACTCTGGACGGGCCTAGCTCTGAAAAACTGTTTTTT. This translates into CASTLDGPSSEKLFF.

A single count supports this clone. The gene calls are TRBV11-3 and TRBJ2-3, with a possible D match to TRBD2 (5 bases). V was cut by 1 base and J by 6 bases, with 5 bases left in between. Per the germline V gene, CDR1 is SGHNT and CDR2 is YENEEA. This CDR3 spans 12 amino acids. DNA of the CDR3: TGTGCCAGCAGCTTAGGGACTGATACGCAGTATTTT. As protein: CASSLGTDTQYF.

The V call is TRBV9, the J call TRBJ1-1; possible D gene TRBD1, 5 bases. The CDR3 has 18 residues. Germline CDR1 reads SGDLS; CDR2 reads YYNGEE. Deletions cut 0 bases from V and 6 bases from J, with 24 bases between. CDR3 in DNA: TGTGCCAGCAGCGTAGCTACAGGTAGCGAGGTGCGGGAGGCTGAAGCTTTCTTT. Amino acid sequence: CASSVATGSEVREAEAFF.

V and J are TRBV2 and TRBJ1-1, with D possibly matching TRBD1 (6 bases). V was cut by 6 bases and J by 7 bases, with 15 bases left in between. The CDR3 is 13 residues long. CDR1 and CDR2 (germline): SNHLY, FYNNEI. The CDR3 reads CASSLKGEFEAFF. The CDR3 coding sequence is TGTGCCAGCAGCTTAAAGGGGGAATTTGAAGCTTTCTTT.

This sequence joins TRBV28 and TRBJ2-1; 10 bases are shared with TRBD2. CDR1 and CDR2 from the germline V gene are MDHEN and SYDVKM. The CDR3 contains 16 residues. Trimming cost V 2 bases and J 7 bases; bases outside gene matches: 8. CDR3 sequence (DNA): TGTGCCAGCAGTTTACCCCCTAGCGGGAGTGGGAATGAGCAGTTCTTC. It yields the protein CASSLPPSGSGNEQFF.

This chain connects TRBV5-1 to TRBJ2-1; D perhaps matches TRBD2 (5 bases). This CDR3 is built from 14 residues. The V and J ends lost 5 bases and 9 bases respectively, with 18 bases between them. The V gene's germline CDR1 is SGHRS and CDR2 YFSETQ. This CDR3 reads CASSQEGRLFEQFF. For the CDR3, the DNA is TGCGCCAGCAGTCAGGAAGGGAGACTATTTGAGCAGTTCTTC.

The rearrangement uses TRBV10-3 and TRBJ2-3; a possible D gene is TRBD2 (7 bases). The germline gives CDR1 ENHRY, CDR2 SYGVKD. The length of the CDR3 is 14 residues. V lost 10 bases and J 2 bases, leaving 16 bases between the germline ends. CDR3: CATRWRGPTDTQYF. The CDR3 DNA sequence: TGTGCCACCCGATGGCGGGGGCCCACAGATACGCAGTATTTT.

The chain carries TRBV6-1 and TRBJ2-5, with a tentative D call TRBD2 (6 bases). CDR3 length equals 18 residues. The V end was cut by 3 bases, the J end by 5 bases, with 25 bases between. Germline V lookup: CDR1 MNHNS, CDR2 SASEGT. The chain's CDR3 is CASSEGILSRGGWETQYF. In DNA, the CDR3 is TGTGCCAGCAGTGAGGGAATACTAAGTAGGGGAGGATGGGAGACCCAGTACTTC.

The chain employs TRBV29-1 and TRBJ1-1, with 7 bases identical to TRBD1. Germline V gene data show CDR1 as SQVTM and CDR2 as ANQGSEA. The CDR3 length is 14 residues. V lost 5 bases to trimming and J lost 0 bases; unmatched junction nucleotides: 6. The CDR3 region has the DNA TGCAGCGTTTTTAAGGGGGCAATGAACACTGAAGCTTTCTTT. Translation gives CSVFKGAMNTEAFF.

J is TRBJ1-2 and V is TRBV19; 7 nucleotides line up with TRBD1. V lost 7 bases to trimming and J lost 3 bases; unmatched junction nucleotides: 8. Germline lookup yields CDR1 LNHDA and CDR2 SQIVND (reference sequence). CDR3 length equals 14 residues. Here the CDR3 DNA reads TGTGCCAGTATCGGGGCAGACAGGGACTATGGCTACACCTTC. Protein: CASIGADRDYGYTF.

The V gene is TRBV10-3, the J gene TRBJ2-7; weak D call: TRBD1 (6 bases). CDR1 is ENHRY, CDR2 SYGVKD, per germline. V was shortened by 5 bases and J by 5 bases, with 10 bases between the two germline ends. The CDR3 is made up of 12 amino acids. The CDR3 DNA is TGTGCCATCAGTCTTAACAGGGACGAGCAGTACGTC. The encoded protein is CAISLNRDEQYV.

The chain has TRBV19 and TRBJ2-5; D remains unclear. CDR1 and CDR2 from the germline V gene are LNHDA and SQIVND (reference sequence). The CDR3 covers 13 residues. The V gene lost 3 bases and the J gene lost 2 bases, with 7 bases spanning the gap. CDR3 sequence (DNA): TGTGCCAGTAGTATTCCCAAACAAGAGACCCAGTACTTC. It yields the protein CASSIPKQETQYF.

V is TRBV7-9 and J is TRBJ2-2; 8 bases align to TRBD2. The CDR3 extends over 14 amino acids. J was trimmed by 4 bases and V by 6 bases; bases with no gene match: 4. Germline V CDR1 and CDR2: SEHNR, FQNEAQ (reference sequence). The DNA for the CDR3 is TGTGCCAGCAGTGGGGGACTAGGCACCGGGGAGCTGTTTTTT. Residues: CASSGGLGTGELFF.